This T cell receptor (beta chain) is drawn from a study of shared clonotypes between healthy human individuals. Background on the study: Donors were a couple of women and a few men aged 18 to 49. Study-wide results and caveats: A handful of donors showed sharing of roughly 5% of naive CD4 clonotypes.

Healthy HIV-negative adults with no recent acute infections or vaccinations were recruited as donors. From CD4+ cells came CD45RA+ naive and CD45RA-negative memory subsets. Produced via immunoSEQ multiplex PCR; TCRdb's table is partial and in-frame only. The table lists about 300,000 clones, 74% of them singletons. The CDR3 runs 13 residues. The V and J ends lost 6 bases and 5 bases, in that order; junction bases with no gene match: 5. The germline gives CDR1 ENHRY, CDR2 SYGVKD. In the case of this clone: Its target is not known.

The sample comprised memory CD4+ T cells sorted from blood. Documented subset: CD45RA-negative fraction. J is TRBJ2-7 and V is TRBV10-3, with 9 bases that match TRBD1. This sequence originates from a man in his thirties or forties in good health. In DNA form, the CDR3 reads TGTGCCATCAGCCGGGACAGGGAGAACGAGCAGTACTTC. Translated, it gives CAISRDRENEQYF.